The next 5 T cell receptor beta chains were all read from a single sample in a study of STAT5B mutations in CD4+ large granular lymphocyte leukemia. Assay used: immunoSEQ multiplex PCR; TCRdb lists only in-frame clones, some missing. The repertoire has 25,000 to 35,000 clones, approximately 74% of them found once; the top ten carry 0.25% to 0.35%. Sequencing was performed on CD4+ T cells from blood buffy coats. The receptors shown here come from a human donor in good health.

The chain carries TRBV4-2 and TRBJ2-3; 12 bases agree with TRBD2. Germline V CDR1 and CDR2: LGHNA, YNFKEQ. Trimming removed 4 bases from V and 4 bases from J; junction bases left unmatched: 15. This CDR3 spans 19 amino acids. CDR3 residues: CASSLRTSGTGGSADTQYF. CDR3 in DNA: TGTGCCAGCAGCCTGCGGACTAGCGGGACGGGAGGGTCCGCAGATACGCAGTATTTT.

The chain combines TRBV5-1 with TRBJ1-6, with D unclear. V was clipped by 0 bases and J by 6 bases, with 10 bases between them. Germline V gene lookup returns CDR1 SGHRS and CDR2 YFSETQ. The length of the CDR3 is 15 residues. The CDR3 sequence is CASSLGLGGNSPLHF. CDR3 nucleotides: TGCGCCAGCAGCTTGGGCCTCGGCGGTAATTCACCCCTCCACTTT.

The chain links TRBV30 to TRBJ2-7; 8 nucleotides align to TRBD1. CDR1 GTSNPN and CDR2 SVGIG come from the germline V gene (reference sequence). The length of the CDR3 is 15 residues. J was trimmed by 4 bases and V by 4 bases; bases with no gene match: 12. The CDR3 DNA sequence: TGTGCCTGGAACAAAAACCGACAGGGGAGTTACGAGCAGTACTTC. It encodes CAWNKNRQGSYEQYF.

This chain connects TRBV11-3 to TRBJ2-5; D is perhaps TRBD2 (6 bases). The DNA end lines up better with TRBJ2-7; the J call may be wrong. CDR3 size: 14 residues. Germline V gene lookup returns CDR1 SGHNT and CDR2 YENEEA. CDR3 in amino acids: CASSSPRGSGEQYF. CDR3 DNA sequence: TGTGCCAGCAGCTCCCCACGGGGTAGCGGCGAGCAGTACTTC.

The CDR3: CASSQNPVSYEQYF. The DNA of the CDR3 is TGTGCCAGCAGTCAAAATCCCGTCTCCTACGAGCAGTACTTC. This chain links TRBV27 with TRBJ2-7; no definite D call. The germline V and J ends were trimmed by 5 bases and 0 bases, with 11 bases remaining between them. The CDR3 runs 14 residues. The germline gives CDR1 MNHEY, CDR2 SMNVEV (reference sequence).